This paragraph covers one T cell receptor beta chain sequence. Its antigen remains undetermined. No quality values exist for individual bases; no much larger clone is one base distant. High-throughput TCR beta sequencing profiled peripheral blood CD8+ and CD4+ T cells from healthy donors, Susac syndrome patients and multiple sclerosis patients. Treatment-naive patients with stable or active relapsing-remitting disease fulfilling revised McDonald criteria were used as multiple sclerosis controls. CD8+ TEMRA cells were enriched by FACS, while bulk CD8+ and CD4+ T cells were purified by magnetic negative isolation. Blood was collected in EDTA tubes and processed within 24 hours, with PBMCs isolated through density gradient centrifugation. PBMCs intended for TCR sequencing were frozen in liquid nitrogen and were later thawed in a 37 degrees C water bath. Purity of sorted or isolated CD4+, CD8+ and CD8+ TEMRA cells was at least 90%.

The source of the sample is a study of CD8 T cells in Susac syndrome (dated by TCRdb to about 2019). The study in broad terms: The study used repertoire sequencing to test whether antigen drove CD8+ T cell activation and differentiation in Susac syndrome. The clonality of the CD8+ T cell repertoire was compared across over 9 healthy donors, some 14 Susac syndrome patients and about 15 multiple sclerosis patients.

General findings and caveats noted by the study authors: The number of individuals in the TCR sequencing and HLA analysis was recognized as being relatively small.

CDR1 MNHEY and CDR2 SMNVEV are derived from the germline V gene (reference sequence). From its cysteine to its phenylalanine, the CDR3 spans 15 amino acids. The retained sequence is limited to the CDR3, 45 bases, with the frame set at the first base. Germline trimming amounts to 10 bases on V and 2 bases on J, with 13 as the count of junction bases outside the gene matches. RNA was extracted using the RNeasy kit, and roughly 0.5 to 1 microgram was reverse transcribed with random hexamers. The immunoSEQ multiplex PCR assay, covering 54 Vbeta and 13 Jbeta segments, was used to amplify TCR beta CDR3 regions. To correct PCR amplification bias, a synthetic template baseline was used for both primer optimization and computational correction. As for the original processing: Reads were annotated to V, D and J genes per IMGT and analyzed with immunoSEQ Analyzer, keeping only productive sequences. Clonality was computed as one minus Shannon entropy normalized by log2 of the number of productive unique sequences. Public and private clones were assessed among the 100 most prevalent clones of each patient and control. Clones were defined as Susac-specific when absent from the healthy and MS cohorts, from about 1,100 published viral clones and from other ImmuneACCESS disease sequences. The public sequencing data were trimmed at Q25 with fastp and processed into clonotypes with MiXCR by TCRdb, which kept only in-frame beta chains. Here each entry gathers all rows of one CDR3 protein and keeps the most common genes and DNA. TCRdb, not the original authors, processed these V and J calls. The sample table records some 76,000 distinct CDR3 sequences; 91% of these occur just once. Around 0.5% of the sample belongs to the ten largest clones.

What was sequenced was CD8+ T cells from PBMCs. Here the chain combines TRBV27 and TRBJ2-5, with 7 junctional bases fitting TRBD1. The TCR comes from a human donor with multiple sclerosis. The nucleotides read TGTGCCACCCAACCCCGGACAGGAGGACAAGAGACCCAGTACTTC. This codes for CATQPRTGGQETQYF.